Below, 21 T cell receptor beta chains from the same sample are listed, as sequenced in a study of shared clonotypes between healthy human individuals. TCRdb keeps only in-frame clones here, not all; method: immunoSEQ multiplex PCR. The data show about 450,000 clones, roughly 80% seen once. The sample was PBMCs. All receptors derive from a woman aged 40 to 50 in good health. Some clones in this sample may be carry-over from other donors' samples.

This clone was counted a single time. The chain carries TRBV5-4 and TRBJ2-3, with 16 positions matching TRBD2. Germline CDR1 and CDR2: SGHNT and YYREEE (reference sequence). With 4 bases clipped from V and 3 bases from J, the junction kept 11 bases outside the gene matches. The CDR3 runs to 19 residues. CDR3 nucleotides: TGTGCCAGCAGCACTGGGACTAGCGGGAGGGCCCTGATTACAGATACGCAGTATTTT. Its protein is CASSTGTSGRALITDTQYF.

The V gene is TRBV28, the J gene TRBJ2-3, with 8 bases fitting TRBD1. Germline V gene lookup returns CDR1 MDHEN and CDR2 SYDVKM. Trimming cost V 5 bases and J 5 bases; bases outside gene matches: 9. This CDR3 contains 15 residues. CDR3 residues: CASSTARGRIDTQYF. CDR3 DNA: TGTGCCAGCAGTACCGCCAGGGGGCGCATAGATACGCAGTATTTT.

The CDR3 DNA follows: TGTGCCAGCAGTTACTACTCCTCCGGGGAGCTGTTTTTT. It translates to CASSYYSSGELFF. This chain joins TRBV6-6 and TRBJ2-2; D ambiguous. V was shortened by 1 base and J by 6 bases, with 6 bases between the two germline ends. Looked up from germline, CDR1 is MNHNY and CDR2 is SVGAGI (reference sequence). The CDR3 sequence is 13 residues long.

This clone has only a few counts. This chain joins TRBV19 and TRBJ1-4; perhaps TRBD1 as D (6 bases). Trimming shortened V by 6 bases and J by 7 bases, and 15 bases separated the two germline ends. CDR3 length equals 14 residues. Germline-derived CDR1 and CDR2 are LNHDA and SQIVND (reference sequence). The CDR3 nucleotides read TGTGCCAGTAGCCCTCCAGGACAGCCTGAAAAACTGTTTTTT. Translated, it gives CASSPPGQPEKLFF.

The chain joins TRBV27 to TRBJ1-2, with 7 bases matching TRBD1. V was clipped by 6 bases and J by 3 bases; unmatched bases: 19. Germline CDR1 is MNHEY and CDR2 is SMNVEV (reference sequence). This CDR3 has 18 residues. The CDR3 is CASRASRTGALPYYGYTF. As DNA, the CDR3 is TGTGCCAGCAGAGCTTCACGGACAGGCGCCCTCCCCTACTATGGCTACACCTTC.

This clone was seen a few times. CDR3 sequence (DNA): TGTGCCAGCAGCTCACCCCGAGGTAGAACTAATGAAAAACTGTTTTTT. Protein product: CASSSPRGRTNEKLFF. The chain carries TRBV11-2 and TRBJ1-4; no definite D call. CDR1 is SGHAT, CDR2 FQNNGV, per germline. The CDR3 contains 16 residues. Trimming stripped 4 bases from V and 1 base from J, with 13 bases between.

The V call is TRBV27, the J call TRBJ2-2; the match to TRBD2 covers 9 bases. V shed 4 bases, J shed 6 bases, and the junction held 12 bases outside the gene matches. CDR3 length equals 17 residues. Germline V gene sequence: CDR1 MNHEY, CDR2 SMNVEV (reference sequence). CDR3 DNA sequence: TGTGCCAGCAGTTACAGGGCGGGAGGGCCCGGGGCCGGGGAGCTGTTTTTT. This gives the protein CASSYRAGGPGAGELFF.

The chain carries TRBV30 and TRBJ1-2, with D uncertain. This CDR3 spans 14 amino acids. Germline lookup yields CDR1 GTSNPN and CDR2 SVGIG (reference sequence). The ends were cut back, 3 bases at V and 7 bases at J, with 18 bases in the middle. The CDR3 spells CAWRDIVESGGYTF. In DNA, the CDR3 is TGTGCCTGGAGGGATATTGTTGAGAGTGGTGGCTACACCTTC.

As DNA, the CDR3 is TGCGCCAGCAGTGAGTCTTTCGGACTAGCGGGAAGCACAGATACGCAGTATTTT. It specifies CASSESFGLAGSTDTQYF. The gene calls are TRBV10-1 and TRBJ2-3; 12 positions match TRBD2. CDR3 length: 18 residues. The V segment lost 0 bases and the J segment 0 bases; nucleotides outside the gene matches: 4. Germline V gene sequence: CDR1 WNHNN, CDR2 SYGVQD (reference sequence).

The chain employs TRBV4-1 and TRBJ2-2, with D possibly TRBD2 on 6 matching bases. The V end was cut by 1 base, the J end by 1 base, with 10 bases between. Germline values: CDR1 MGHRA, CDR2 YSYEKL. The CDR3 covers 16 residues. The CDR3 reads CASSQGSRENTGELFF. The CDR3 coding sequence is TGCGCCAGCAGCCAAGGCTCGCGGGAGAACACCGGGGAGCTGTTTTTT.

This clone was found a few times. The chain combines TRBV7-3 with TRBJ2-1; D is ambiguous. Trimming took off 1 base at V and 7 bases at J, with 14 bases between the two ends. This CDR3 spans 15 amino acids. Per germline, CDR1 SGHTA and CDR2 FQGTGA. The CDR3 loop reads CASSLNGRKTNEQFF. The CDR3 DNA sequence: TGTGCCAGCAGCTTAAATGGACGAAAGACAAATGAGCAGTTCTTC.

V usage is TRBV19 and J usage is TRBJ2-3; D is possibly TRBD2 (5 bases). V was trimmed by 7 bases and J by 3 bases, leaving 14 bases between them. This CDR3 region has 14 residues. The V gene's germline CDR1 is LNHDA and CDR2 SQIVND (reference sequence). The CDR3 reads CASTPVGRTDTQYF. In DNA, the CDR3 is TGTGCCAGTACCCCTGTAGGGAGAACAGATACGCAGTATTTT.

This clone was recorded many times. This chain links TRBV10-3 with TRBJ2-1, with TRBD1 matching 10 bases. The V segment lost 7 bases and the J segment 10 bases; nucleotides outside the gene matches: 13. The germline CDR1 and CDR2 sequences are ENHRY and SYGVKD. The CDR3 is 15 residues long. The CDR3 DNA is TGTGCCATCACTCCCGGGACAGGGGAGTTAGGGGAGCAGTTCTTC. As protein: CAITPGTGELGEQFF.

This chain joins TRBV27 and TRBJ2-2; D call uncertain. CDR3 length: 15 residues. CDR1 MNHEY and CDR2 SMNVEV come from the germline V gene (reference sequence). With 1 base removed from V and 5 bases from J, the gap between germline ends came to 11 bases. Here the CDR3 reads CASSLYPSRTGELFF. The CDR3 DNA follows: TGTGCCAGCAGTTTATACCCCTCCAGGACCGGGGAGCTGTTTTTT.

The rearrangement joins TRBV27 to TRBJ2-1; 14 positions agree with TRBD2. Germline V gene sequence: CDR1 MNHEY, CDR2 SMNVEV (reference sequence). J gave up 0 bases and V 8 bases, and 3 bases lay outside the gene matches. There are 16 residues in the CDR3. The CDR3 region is CASWTSGRSSYNEQFF. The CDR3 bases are TGTGCCAGCTGGACTAGCGGGAGGAGCTCCTACAATGAGCAGTTCTTC.

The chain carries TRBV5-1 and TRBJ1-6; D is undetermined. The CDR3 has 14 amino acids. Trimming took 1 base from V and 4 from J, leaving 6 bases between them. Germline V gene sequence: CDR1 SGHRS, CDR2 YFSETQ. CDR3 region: CASSLLEYNSPLHF. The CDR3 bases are TGCGCCAGCAGCTTGTTGGAATATAATTCACCCCTCCACTTT.

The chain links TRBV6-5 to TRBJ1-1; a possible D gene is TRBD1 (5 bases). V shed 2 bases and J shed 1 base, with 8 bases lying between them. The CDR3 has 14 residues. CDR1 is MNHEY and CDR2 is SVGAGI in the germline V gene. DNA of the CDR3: TGTGCCAGCAGTTACGGACACCGGAACACTGAAGCTTTCTTT. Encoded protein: CASSYGHRNTEAFF.

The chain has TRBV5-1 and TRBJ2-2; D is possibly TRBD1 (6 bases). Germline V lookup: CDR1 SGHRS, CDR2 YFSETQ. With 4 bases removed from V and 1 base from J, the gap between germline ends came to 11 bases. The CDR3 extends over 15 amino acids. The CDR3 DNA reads TGCGCCAGCAGCCTAGGACAGCTGAACACCGGGGAGCTGTTTTTT. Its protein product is CASSLGQLNTGELFF.

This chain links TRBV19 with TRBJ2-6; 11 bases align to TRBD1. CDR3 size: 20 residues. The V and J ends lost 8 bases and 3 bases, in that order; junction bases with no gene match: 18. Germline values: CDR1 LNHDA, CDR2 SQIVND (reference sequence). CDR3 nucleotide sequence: TGTGCCAGTCACCCTTTGGGACAGGGGGTGTTTATAGGTGGGGCCAACGTCCTGACTTTC. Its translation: CASHPLGQGVFIGGANVLTF.

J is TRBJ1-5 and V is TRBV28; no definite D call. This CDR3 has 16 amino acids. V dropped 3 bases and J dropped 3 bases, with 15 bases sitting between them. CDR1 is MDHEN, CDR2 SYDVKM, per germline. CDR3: CASSFKLGYYNQPQHF. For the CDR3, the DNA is TGTGCCAGCAGTTTTAAGTTGGGGTATTACAATCAGCCCCAGCATTTT. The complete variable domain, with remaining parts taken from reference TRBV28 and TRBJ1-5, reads DVKVTQSSRYLVKRTGEKVFLECVQDMDHENMFWYRQDPGLGLRLIYFSYDVKMKEKGDIPEGYSVSREKKERFSLILESASTNQTSMYLCASSFKLGYYNQPQHFGDGTRLSIL.

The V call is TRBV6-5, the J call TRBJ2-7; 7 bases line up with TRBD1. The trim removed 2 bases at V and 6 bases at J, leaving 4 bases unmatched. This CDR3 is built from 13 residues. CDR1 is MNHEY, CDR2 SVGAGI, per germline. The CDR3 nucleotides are TGTGCCAGCAGTTACGGACAGGTTGGCGAGCAGTACTTC. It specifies CASSYGQVGEQYF.